Listed here are 25 T cell receptor beta chains from one sample, sequenced in a study of T cell repertoires in cytomegalovirus infection. MiXCR, run by TCRdb on the reads, gives a single entry per CDR3 protein. The repertoire has some 900,000 distinct CDR3 sequences, around a third of them found once; the top ten carry roughly an eighth. For these TCRs, the target antigens are not known. Source: cultured CD8+ T cells from PBMCs, taken from culture after CMV antigen stimulation. These receptors were obtained from a human donor in good health (CMV status not recorded). Some clones in this sample may be carry-over from other donors' samples.

This clonotype was detected a few times. The chain is built from TRBV29-1 and TRBJ2-7, with D possibly matching TRBD1 (7 bases). This CDR3 region has 13 residues. The germline V gene encodes CDR1 SQVTM and CDR2 ANQGSEA. V shed 3 bases and J shed 3 bases, with 12 bases lying between them. This CDR3 is CSVEGGQNYEQYF. As DNA, the CDR3 is TGCAGCGTTGAGGGGGGACAGAACTACGAGCAGTACTTC.

This clonotype has a handful of counts. The chain has TRBV7-6 and TRBJ2-1, with a tentative D call TRBD2 (7 bases). Germline V gives CDR1 SGHVS, CDR2 FNYEAQ. Deletions cut 2 bases from V and 8 bases from J, with 13 bases between. There are 14 residues in the CDR3. The CDR3 DNA reads TGTGCCAGCAGCTTATCTGGGGAGGGGGATGAGCAGTTCTTC. Translation: CASSLSGEGDEQFF.

With respect to this clonotype: A read error may account for a junction end that differs from germline. The chain uses TRBV7-9 and TRBJ2-7; D is tentatively TRBD1 or TRBD2 (5 bases each). Germline V gene data show CDR1 as SEHNR and CDR2 as FQNEAQ (reference sequence). This CDR3 comprises 13 residues. DNA of the CDR3: TGTGCCGGCAGCTTAAGTCAGAGGGGCGAGCAGTACTTC. Translation: CAGSLSQRGEQYF.

The rearrangement uses TRBV6-1 and TRBJ2-5; TRBD1 matches 10 bases. Looked up from germline, CDR1 is MNHNS and CDR2 is SASEGT. The CDR3 contains 16 residues. Losses at the gene ends were 5 bases for V and 4 bases for J; bases not matched to a gene: 10. The CDR3 here is CASSSLTGGTGETQYF. CDR3 DNA sequence: TGTGCCAGCAGTTCCCTGACAGGGGGCACTGGAGAGACCCAGTACTTC.

This clonotype appeared a few times. CDR3 sequence reads: CASSDREWMSYNEQFF. CDR3 DNA sequence: TGTGCCAGCAGTGACAGGGAGTGGATGTCCTACAATGAGCAGTTCTTC. The genes are TRBV2 and TRBJ2-1; the D call may be TRBD1 or TRBD2 (5 bases each). The germline V and J ends were trimmed by 3 bases and 1 base, with 13 bases remaining between them. The CDR3 totals 16 residues. CDR1 is SNHLY, CDR2 FYNNEI, per germline. Together with reference TRBV2 and TRBJ2-1, the CDR3 gives the full variable domain: EPEVTQTPSHQVTQMGQEVILRCVPISNHLYFYWYRQILGQKVEFLVSFYNNEISEKSEIFDDQFSVERPDGSNFTLKIRSTKLEDSAMYFCASSDREWMSYNEQFFGPGTRLTVL.

This clonotype was found a few times. The chain combines TRBV13 with TRBJ1-4, with D hard to call. Germline CDR1 is PRHDT and CDR2 is FYEKMQ (reference sequence). V dropped 4 bases and J dropped 6 bases, with 9 bases sitting between them. The CDR3 covers 13 residues. CDR3 in DNA: TGTGCCAGCAGCTCCGTCATCGATGAAAAACTGTTTTTT. Its protein product is CASSSVIDEKLFF.

This clonotype was seen at least ten times. V is TRBV13 and J is TRBJ1-1; D is unresolved. CDR1 and CDR2 (germline): PRHDT, FYEKMQ (reference sequence). V was cut by 5 bases and J by 1 base, with 8 bases left in between. The CDR3 consists of 13 residues. The CDR3 reads CASSRPGNTEAFF. In nucleotides, the CDR3 is TGTGCCAGCAGCCGCCCAGGGAACACTGAAGCTTTCTTT.

The chain is built from TRBV11-2 and TRBJ1-1, with 7 bases identical to TRBD1. The CDR3 spans 16 residues. Trimming cost V 5 bases and J 6 bases; bases outside gene matches: 15. In germline, CDR1 is SGHAT, CDR2 FQNNGV. CDR3 in amino acids: CASSQDNLQGRPEAFF. CDR3 DNA sequence: TGTGCCAGCAGCCAAGACAACTTACAGGGGAGGCCTGAAGCTTTCTTT.

The chain uses TRBV29-1 and TRBJ2-7; D is possibly TRBD2 (6 bases). In germline, CDR1 is SQVTM, CDR2 ANQGSEA. V lost 3 bases and J 0 bases, leaving 9 bases between the germline ends. CDR3 size: 13 residues. Here the CDR3 DNA reads TGCAGCGTTGACGGGGACTCCTCCTACGAGCAGTACTTC. It specifies CSVDGDSSYEQYF.

This clonotype came up a few times. The V gene is TRBV6-2 or TRBV6-3, the J gene TRBJ2-7; TRBD1 might be the D (5 bases). The CDR3 sequence is 13 residues long. The V end was cut by 2 bases, the J end by 3 bases, with 8 bases between. Germline values: CDR1 MNHEY, CDR2 SVGEGT. CDR3 DNA: TGTGCCAGCAGTTACGGCAGGGTCTACGAGCAGTACGTC. This translates into CASSYGRVYEQYV.

The gene calls are TRBV3-1 and TRBJ2-2, with 10 bases aligning to TRBD1. J gave up 6 bases and V 4 bases, and 5 bases lay outside the gene matches. Germline loops: CDR1 LGHDT, CDR2 YNNKEL (reference sequence). The CDR3 length is 15 residues. The CDR3 here is CASSPRTGGAGELFF. The CDR3 DNA sequence: TGTGCCAGCAGCCCCCGGACAGGGGGGGCCGGGGAGCTGTTTTTT.

The chain combines TRBV7-8 with TRBJ1-2, with D uncertain. V was shortened by 0 bases and J by 2 bases, with 13 bases between the two germline ends. This CDR3 is built from 16 residues. CDR1 and CDR2 (germline): SGHVS, FQNEAQ. Written as DNA, the CDR3 is TGTGCCAGCAGCTTAGCGCTGGGTACAGCCAACTATGGCTACACCTTC. This codes for CASSLALGTANYGYTF. Supplemented by reference TRBV7-8 and TRBJ1-2, the full variable domain reads GAGVSQSPRYKVAKRGQDVALRCDPISGHVSLFWYQQALGQGPEFLTYFQNEAQLDKSGLPSDRFFAERPEGSVSTLKIQRTQQEDSAVYLCASSLALGTANYGYTFGSGTRLTVV.

This chain connects TRBV28 to TRBJ2-3; no reliable D call. V lost 3 bases, J lost 6 bases, and 13 bases lay in between. Germline loops: CDR1 MDHEN, CDR2 SYDVKM. The CDR3 runs to 14 residues. In nucleotides, the CDR3 is TGTGCCAGCAGTTTGGGCACCGGAAGCGATACGCAGTATTTT. Its translation is CASSLGTGSDTQYF.

This clonotype was detected ten times or more. V usage is TRBV7-8 and J usage is TRBJ1-5; 7 bases line up with TRBD1. CDR1 is SGHVS, CDR2 FQNEAQ, per germline. The CDR3 is made up of 14 amino acids. V lost 5 bases, J lost 3 bases, and 4 bases stayed unmatched. The CDR3 DNA follows: TGTGCCAGCAGCCTGACAGGGAACAATCAGCCCCAGCATTTT. This encodes CASSLTGNNQPQHF.

The V and J genes are TRBV9 and TRBJ2-1; D possibly corresponds to TRBD1 (5 bases). This CDR3 is 12 amino acids long. V lost 4 bases to trimming and J lost 9 bases, with 11 bases between them. Germline loops: CDR1 SGDLS, CDR2 YYNGEE. CDR3 sequence reads: CASSQGWSEQFF. The CDR3 DNA is TGTGCCAGCAGCCAGGGCTGGAGTGAGCAGTTCTTC.

This clonotype was detected a few times. The chain employs TRBV10-3 and TRBJ2-7; no definite D call. In germline, CDR1 is ENHRY, CDR2 SYGVKD. CDR3 size: 15 residues. Trimming removed 0 bases from V and 7 bases from J, with 16 bases in between. The CDR3 here is CAISESILSLDEQYV. In nucleotides, the CDR3 is TGTGCCATCAGTGAGTCGATTTTATCCCTGGATGAGCAGTACGTC.

This CDR3 is CASSYSLEGMAFF. The CDR3, as DNA: TGTGCCAGCAGTTACTCGTTGGAGGGGATGGCTTTCTTT. The chain uses TRBV6-2 or TRBV6-3 and TRBJ1-1, with D possibly TRBD1 on 5 matching bases. CDR3 length equals 13 residues. Germline V gene sequence: CDR1 MNHEY, CDR2 SVGEGT. Trimming removed 0 bases from V and 11 bases from J, with 13 bases in between.

On this clonotype itself: An end of the junction differs from the germline gene, which may be a read error. For the CDR3, the DNA is TGTGCCAGCAGCCCAAGGACCTCCCACGAGCAGTACTTC. It translates to CASSPRTSHEQYF. This chain uses TRBV7-8 with TRBJ2-7; the D is unclear. The CDR3 totals 13 residues. Per the germline V gene, CDR1 is SGHVS and CDR2 is FQNEAQ.

The chain is built from TRBV7-3 and TRBJ2-5; weak D call: TRBD1 (5 bases). V was shortened by 5 bases and J by 5 bases, with 15 bases between the two germline ends. This CDR3 comprises 14 residues. Germline V gene sequence: CDR1 SGHTA, CDR2 FQGTGA. Written as DNA, the CDR3 is TGTGCCAGCAGCCCTCAGGGATCGTGGGAGACCCAGTACTTC. Amino acid sequence: CASSPQGSWETQYF.

The V gene is TRBV7-6, the J gene TRBJ2-5; D is unclear. CDR3 length equals 15 residues. Germline loops: CDR1 SGHVS, CDR2 FNYEAQ. V lost 1 base and J 5 bases, leaving 14 bases between the germline ends. Here the CDR3 reads CASSLERLRSETQYF. The CDR3 DNA follows: TGTGCCAGCAGCTTAGAGCGTTTGCGGAGCGAGACCCAGTACTTC.

This clonotype was seen a handful of times. The chain is built from TRBV28 and TRBJ1-5; no firm D call. The germline V gene has CDR1 MDHEN and CDR2 SYDVKM. There are 16 residues in the CDR3. Trimming removed 2 bases from V and 3 bases from J, with 14 bases in between. CDR3 region: CASSLIEGLINQPQHF. In DNA, the CDR3 is TGTGCCAGCAGTTTAATTGAGGGTTTAATCAATCAGCCCCAGCATTTT.

This sequence joins TRBV2 and TRBJ1-5, with 9 bases aligning to TRBD1. Germline CDR1 and CDR2: SNHLY and FYNNEI. The CDR3 totals 14 residues. V shed 7 bases, J shed 2 bases, and the junction held 3 bases outside the gene matches. The CDR3 loop is CASMGQGGNQPQHF. Written as DNA, the CDR3 is TGTGCCAGCATGGGACAGGGCGGCAATCAGCCCCAGCATTTT.

The gene calls are TRBV7-6 and TRBJ2-3; D call uncertain. Germline CDR1 SGHVS, CDR2 FNYEAQ. V was cut by 5 bases and J by 0 bases, with 12 bases left in between. The CDR3 sequence is 15 residues long. The CDR3 sequence is CASSKRASSTDTQYF. CDR3 bases: TGTGCCAGCAGCAAAAGGGCTTCTAGCACAGATACGCAGTATTTT.

The J gene is TRBJ1-5, the V gene TRBV7-9; TRBD1 agrees at 8 bases. V lost 5 bases to trimming and J lost 6 bases; unmatched junction nucleotides: 9. The germline V gene has CDR1 SEHNR and CDR2 FQNEAQ (reference sequence). The CDR3 runs to 15 residues. The DNA for the CDR3 is TGTGCCAGCAGCCCCCCGGACAGGGAGGGTCAGCCCCAGCATTTT. As protein: CASSPPDREGQPQHF.

This clonotype was seen more than once but under ten times. The chain is built from TRBV12-3 or TRBV12-4 and TRBJ2-1, with D perhaps being TRBD1 or TRBD2 (6 bases each). CDR3 size: 15 residues. Trimming removed 6 bases from V and 0 bases from J, with 12 bases in between. The CDR3 region is CASRPQGGSYNEQFF. CDR3 sequence (DNA): TGTGCCAGCAGGCCACAGGGAGGCTCCTACAATGAGCAGTTCTTC.